Described below is a single T cell receptor (beta chain) sequence and its context. Its antigen is currently unknown. Mismatch with germline at one junction end may stem from a read error. This sample stems from a study of CD8 T cells in Susac syndrome. About 0.5 to 1 ug RNA was reverse transcribed with random hexamers. Across 54 Vbeta and 13 Jbeta, immunoSEQ multiplex PCR amplified TCR beta CDR3. From the immunoSEQ multiplex PCR reads, TCRdb called clonotypes with MiXCR, one entry per CDR3 protein. Of about 400,000 distinct CDR3 sequences listed, more than 70% are singletons. General study points: The relatively small number of individuals in the TCR sequencing and HLA analysis was acknowledged by the study.

This CDR3 contains 15 residues. The germline gives CDR1 SGHAT, CDR2 FQNNGV. V usage is TRBV11-2 and J usage is TRBJ2-1; D unresolved. Material: CD8+ T cells from PBMCs. The receptor comes from a human donor with multiple sclerosis. CDR3 bases: TGTGCCAGCAGCGTAGAGTTGGCCAGGTACAATGAGCAGTTCTTC. Translating gives CASSVELARYNEQFF.